The sample holds many counts of the clone carrying this T cell receptor (beta chain). The source of the sample is a study of molecular identifiers for immune sequencing clone quantification. In TCRdb, the PCR reads were re-called with MiXCR into one record per CDR3 protein. The sample shows some 320,000 distinct CDR3 sequences, around 21% of them seen only once. V lost 2 bases to trimming and J lost 5 bases; unmatched junction nucleotides: 6. This CDR3 is built from 15 residues. A CD8+CD4-CCR7+CD45RA+ phenotype served as the sorting definition for naive CD8 T cells. The chain carries TRBV12-3 or TRBV12-4 and TRBJ2-3, with 8 bases matching TRBD1. This clonotype was sampled from a human donor in good health. Some libraries in this study had Jurkat cell RNA spiked in. The sample consisted of naive CD8+ T cells from blood, with Jurkat cell RNA spiked in. Noted subset: FACS-sorted CD8+CD4-CCR7+CD45RA+ naive T cells. The CDR3 DNA is TGTGCCAGCAGTTTATGGGGACAGGCCGGAGATACGCAGTATTTT. This encodes CASSLWGQAGDTQYF.